The following is a T cell receptor (beta chain) sequence with its context. Data came from immunoSEQ multiplex PCR; TCRdb stores just in-frame clones and leaves some out. The repertoire holds some 86,000 clones, with about 94% as singletons. The V and J ends lost 5 bases and 4 bases, in that order; junction bases with no gene match: 4. This CDR3 has 15 amino acids. CDR1 is SGHAT, CDR2 FQNNGV, per germline. The data are from a study of OX40 agonist ivuxolimab in advanced cancers. This chain uses TRBV11-2 with TRBJ2-6; 8 bases match TRBD1. Sequenced material: CD4+ or CD8+ T cells sorted from blood, taken in a trial of the OX40 agonist ivuxolimab. The source of this sequence is an adult with an advanced solid tumor such as melanoma, head and neck, liver or kidney cancer. In DNA form, the CDR3 reads TGTGCCAGCAGCGTACAGGGGGTCGGGGCCAACGTCCTGACTTTC. Its translation: CASSVQGVGANVLTF.